This T cell receptor (beta chain) was sequenced during a study of cytotoxic CD8 clonotypes in ibrutinib-treated CLL. Study at large: The cohort had 10 to 11 relapsed/refractory and around 14 treatment-naive patients, 17 IGHV unmutated. There were, on average, nearly 260,000 productive templates and around 90,000 productive rearrangements per sample. Study-level results: Clonality increased with ibrutinib response but returned toward baseline at progression.

The planned depth of sequencing spanned 1 in 200,000 to 1 in 1 million T cells. The table came from immunoSEQ multiplex PCR; TCRdb's copy has only in-frame clones and leaves some out. The profile shows roughly 250,000 clones, 70% of them singletons. Turning to this clone: The antigen remains undetermined.

CDR1 is MDHEN and CDR2 is SYDVKM in the germline V gene. CDR3 size: 12 residues. The chain is built from TRBV28 and TRBJ2-3, with D perhaps being TRBD1 or TRBD2 (5 bases each). The TCR originated in a human donor with chronic lymphocytic leukemia. Sequences were derived from PBMCs, sampled after 24 months of ibrutinib treatment. Here the CDR3 DNA reads TGTGCTTCGGGGACCCTCACAGATACGCAGTATTTT. Residues: CASGTLTDTQYF.